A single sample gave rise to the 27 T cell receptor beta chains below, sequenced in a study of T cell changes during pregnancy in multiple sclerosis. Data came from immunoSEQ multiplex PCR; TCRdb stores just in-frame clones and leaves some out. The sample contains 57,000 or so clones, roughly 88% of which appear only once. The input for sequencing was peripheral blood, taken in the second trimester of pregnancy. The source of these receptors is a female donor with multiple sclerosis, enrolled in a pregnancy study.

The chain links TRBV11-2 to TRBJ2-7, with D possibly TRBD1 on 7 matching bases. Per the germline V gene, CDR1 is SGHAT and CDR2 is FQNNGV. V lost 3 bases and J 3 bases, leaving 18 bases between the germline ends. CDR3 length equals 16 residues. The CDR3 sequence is CASSFMAGTVHYEQYF. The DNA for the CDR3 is TGTGCCAGCAGCTTTATGGCGGGGACAGTCCACTACGAGCAGTACTTC.

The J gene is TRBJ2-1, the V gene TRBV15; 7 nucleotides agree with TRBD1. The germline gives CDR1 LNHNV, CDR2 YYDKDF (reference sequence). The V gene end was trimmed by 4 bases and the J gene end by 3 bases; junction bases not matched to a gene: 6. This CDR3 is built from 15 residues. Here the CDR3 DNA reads TGTGCCACCAGCAAGCCCCGACAGGGCTACAATGAGCAGTTCTTC. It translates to CATSKPRQGYNEQFF.

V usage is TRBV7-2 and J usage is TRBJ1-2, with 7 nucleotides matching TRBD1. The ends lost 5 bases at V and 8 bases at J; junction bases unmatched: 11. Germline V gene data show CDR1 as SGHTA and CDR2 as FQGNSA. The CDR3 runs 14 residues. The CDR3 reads CASSTSTGTGGYTF. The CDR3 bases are TGTGCCAGCAGCACCTCGACAGGGACTGGGGGCTACACCTTC.

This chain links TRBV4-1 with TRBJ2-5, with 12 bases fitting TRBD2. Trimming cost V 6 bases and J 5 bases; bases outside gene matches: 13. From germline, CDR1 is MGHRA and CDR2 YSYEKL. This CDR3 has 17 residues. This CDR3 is CASRNPASGGVGETQYF. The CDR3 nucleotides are TGCGCCAGCAGGAACCCCGCTAGCGGGGGGGTTGGCGAGACCCAGTACTTC.

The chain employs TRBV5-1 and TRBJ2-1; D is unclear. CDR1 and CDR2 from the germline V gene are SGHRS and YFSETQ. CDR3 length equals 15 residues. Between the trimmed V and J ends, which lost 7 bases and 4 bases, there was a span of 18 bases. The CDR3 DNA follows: TGCGCCAGCGGCCTTAATAGCTGGAATTACAATGAGCAGTTCTTC. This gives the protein CASGLNSWNYNEQFF.

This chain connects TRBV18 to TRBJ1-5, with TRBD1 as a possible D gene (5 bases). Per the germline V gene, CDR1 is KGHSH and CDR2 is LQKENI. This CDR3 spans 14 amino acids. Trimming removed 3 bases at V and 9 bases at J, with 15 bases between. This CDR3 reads CASSPGAGDRPQHF. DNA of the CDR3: TGTGCCAGCTCACCCGGGGCGGGGGATCGGCCCCAGCATTTT.

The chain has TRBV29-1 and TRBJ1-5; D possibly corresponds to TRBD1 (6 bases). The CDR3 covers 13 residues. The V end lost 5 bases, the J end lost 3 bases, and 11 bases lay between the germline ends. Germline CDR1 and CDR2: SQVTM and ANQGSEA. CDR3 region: CSVKGTSNQPQHF. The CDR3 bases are TGCAGCGTTAAGGGGACATCCAATCAGCCCCAGCATTTT.

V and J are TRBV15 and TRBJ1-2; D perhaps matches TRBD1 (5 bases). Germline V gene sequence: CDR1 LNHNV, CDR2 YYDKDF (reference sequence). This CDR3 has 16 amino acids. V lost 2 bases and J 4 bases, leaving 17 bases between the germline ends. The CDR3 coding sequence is TGTGCCACCAGCAGACCCTACAGGACCCGTGCCTATGGCTACACCTTC. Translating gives CATSRPYRTRAYGYTF.

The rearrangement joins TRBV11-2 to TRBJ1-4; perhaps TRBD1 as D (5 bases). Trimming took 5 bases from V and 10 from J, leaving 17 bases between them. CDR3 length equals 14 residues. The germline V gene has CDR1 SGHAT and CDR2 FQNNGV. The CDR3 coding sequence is TGTGCCAGCAGCGCGGACGGATGGGGGGGAAAACTGTTTTTT. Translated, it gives CASSADGWGGKLFF.

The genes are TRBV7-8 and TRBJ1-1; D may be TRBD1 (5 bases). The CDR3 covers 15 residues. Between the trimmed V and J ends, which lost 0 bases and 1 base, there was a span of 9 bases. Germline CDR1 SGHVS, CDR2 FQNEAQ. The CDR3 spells CASSLATVQNTEAFF. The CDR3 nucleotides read TGTGCCAGCAGCTTAGCGACAGTTCAGAACACTGAAGCTTTCTTT. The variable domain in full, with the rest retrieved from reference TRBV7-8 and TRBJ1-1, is GAGVSQSPRYKVAKRGQDVALRCDPISGHVSLFWYQQALGQGPEFLTYFQNEAQLDKSGLPSDRFFAERPEGSVSTLKIQRTQQEDSAVYLCASSLATVQNTEAFFGQGTRLTVV.

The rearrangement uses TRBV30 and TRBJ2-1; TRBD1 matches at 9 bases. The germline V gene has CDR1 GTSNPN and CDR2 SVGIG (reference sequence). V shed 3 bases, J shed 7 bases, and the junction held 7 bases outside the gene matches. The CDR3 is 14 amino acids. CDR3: CAWRRTGAGNEQFF. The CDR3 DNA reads TGTGCCTGGAGACGGACAGGGGCAGGGAATGAGCAGTTCTTC.

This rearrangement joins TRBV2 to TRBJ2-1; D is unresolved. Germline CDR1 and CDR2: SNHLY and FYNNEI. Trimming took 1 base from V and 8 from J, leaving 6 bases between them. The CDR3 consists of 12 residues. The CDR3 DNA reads TGTGCCAGCAGTGAAGTCCGTGATGAGCAGTTCTTC. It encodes CASSEVRDEQFF.

CDR3 sequence: CASSPFSGQNNEKLFF. The DNA of the CDR3 is TGTGCCAGCTCACCTTTTTCGGGACAGAATAATGAAAAACTGTTTTTT. V is TRBV18 and J is TRBJ1-4; 7 nucleotides align to TRBD1. J lost 4 bases, V lost 3 bases, and 8 bases had no gene match. Per the germline V gene, CDR1 is KGHSH and CDR2 is LQKENI. The CDR3 extends over 16 amino acids. Drawing the rest from reference TRBV18 and TRBJ1-4, the complete variable domain is NAGVMQNPRHLVRRRGQEARLRCSPMKGHSHVYWYRQLPEEGLKFMVYLQKENIIDESGMPKERFSAEFPKEGPSILRIQQVVRGDSAAYFCASSPFSGQNNEKLFFGSGTQLSVL.

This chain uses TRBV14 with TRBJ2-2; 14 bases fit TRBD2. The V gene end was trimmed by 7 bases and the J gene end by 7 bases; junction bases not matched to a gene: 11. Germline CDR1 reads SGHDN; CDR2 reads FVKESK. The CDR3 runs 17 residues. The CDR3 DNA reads TGTGCCAGCACATCCCGACTAGCGGGGGGGCATGGCGGGGAGCTGTTTTTT. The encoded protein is CASTSRLAGGHGGELFF.

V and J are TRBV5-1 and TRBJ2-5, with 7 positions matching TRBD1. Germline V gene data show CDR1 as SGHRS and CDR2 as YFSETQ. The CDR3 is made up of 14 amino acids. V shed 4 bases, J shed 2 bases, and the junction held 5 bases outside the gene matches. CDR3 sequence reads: CASSPRQGQETQYF. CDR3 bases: TGCGCCAGCAGCCCCAGACAGGGACAAGAGACCCAGTACTTC.

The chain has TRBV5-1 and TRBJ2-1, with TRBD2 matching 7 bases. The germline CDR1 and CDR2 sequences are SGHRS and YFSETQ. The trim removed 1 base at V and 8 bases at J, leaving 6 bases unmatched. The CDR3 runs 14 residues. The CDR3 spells CASSLSGGGYEQFF. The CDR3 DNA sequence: TGCGCCAGCAGCTTGAGCGGCGGGGGATATGAGCAGTTCTTC.

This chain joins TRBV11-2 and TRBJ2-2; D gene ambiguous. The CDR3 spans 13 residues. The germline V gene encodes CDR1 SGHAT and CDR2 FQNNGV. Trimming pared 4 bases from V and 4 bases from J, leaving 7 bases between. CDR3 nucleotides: TGTGCCAGCAGCTCGCGGCTCACCGGGGAGCTGTTTTTT. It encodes CASSSRLTGELFF.

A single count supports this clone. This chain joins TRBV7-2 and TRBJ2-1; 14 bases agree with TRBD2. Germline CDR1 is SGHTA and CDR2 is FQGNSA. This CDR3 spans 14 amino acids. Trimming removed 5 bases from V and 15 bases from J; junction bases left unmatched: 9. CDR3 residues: CASSLGTSGGLVFF. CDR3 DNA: TGTGCCAGCAGCCTCGGGACTAGCGGGGGCCTGGTGTTCTTC.

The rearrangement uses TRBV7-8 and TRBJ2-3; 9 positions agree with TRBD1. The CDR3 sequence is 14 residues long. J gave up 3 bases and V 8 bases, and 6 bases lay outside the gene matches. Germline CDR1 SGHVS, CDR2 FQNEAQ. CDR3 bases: TGTGCCAGCTTAACACAGGGGGCTACAGATACGCAGTATTTT. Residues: CASLTQGATDTQYF.

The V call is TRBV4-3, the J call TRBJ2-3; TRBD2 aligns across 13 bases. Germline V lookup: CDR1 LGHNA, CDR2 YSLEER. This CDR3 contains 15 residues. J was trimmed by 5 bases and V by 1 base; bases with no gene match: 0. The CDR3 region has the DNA TGCGCCAGCAGCCAAGGACTAGCGGGGGGAGATACGCAGTATTTT. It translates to CASSQGLAGGDTQYF.

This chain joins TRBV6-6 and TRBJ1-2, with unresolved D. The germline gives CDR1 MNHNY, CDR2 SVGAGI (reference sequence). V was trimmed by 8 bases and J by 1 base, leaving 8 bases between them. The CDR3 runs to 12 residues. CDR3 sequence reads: CASGDYNYGYTF. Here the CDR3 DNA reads TGTGCCAGCGGCGACTATAACTATGGCTACACCTTC.

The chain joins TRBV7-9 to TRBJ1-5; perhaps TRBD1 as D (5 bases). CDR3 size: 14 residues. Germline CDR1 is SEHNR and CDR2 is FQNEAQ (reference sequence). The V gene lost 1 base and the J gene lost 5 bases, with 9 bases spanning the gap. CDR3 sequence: CASSLGSGYQPQHF. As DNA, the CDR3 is TGTGCCAGCAGCTTAGGGTCAGGGTATCAGCCCCAGCATTTT.

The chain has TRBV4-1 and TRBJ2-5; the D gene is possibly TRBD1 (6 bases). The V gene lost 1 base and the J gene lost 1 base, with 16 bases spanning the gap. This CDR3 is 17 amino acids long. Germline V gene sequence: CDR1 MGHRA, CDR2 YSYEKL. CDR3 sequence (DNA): TGCGCCAGCAGCCAAGCTAGATATGGGACACCCCAAGAGACCCAGTACTTC. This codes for CASSQARYGTPQETQYF.

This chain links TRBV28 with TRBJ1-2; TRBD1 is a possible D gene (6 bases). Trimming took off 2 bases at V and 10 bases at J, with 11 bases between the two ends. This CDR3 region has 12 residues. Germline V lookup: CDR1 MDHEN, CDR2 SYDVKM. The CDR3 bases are TGTGCCAGCAGTTTAAGGGACATAGTCTACACCTTC. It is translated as CASSLRDIVYTF.

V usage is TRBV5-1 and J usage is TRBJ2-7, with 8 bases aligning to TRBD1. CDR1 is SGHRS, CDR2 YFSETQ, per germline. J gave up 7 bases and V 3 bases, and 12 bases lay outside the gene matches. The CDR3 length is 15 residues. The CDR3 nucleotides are TGCGCCAGCAGCTGGGACGGACAGGGAATAAGGGAGCAGTACTTC. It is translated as CASSWDGQGIREQYF.

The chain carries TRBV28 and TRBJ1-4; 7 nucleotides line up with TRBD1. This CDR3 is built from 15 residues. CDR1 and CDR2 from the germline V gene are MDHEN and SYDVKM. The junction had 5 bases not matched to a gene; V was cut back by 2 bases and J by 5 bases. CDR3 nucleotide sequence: TGTGCCAGCAGTTTAAACCGCAGGGGGAATGAAAAACTGTTTTTT. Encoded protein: CASSLNRRGNEKLFF.

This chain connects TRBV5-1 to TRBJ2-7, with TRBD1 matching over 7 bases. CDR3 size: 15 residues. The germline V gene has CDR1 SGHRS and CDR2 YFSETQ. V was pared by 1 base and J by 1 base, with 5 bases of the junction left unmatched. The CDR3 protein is CASSLSGQPSYEQYF. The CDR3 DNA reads TGCGCCAGCAGCTTGTCGGGACAGCCTTCCTACGAGCAGTACTTC.